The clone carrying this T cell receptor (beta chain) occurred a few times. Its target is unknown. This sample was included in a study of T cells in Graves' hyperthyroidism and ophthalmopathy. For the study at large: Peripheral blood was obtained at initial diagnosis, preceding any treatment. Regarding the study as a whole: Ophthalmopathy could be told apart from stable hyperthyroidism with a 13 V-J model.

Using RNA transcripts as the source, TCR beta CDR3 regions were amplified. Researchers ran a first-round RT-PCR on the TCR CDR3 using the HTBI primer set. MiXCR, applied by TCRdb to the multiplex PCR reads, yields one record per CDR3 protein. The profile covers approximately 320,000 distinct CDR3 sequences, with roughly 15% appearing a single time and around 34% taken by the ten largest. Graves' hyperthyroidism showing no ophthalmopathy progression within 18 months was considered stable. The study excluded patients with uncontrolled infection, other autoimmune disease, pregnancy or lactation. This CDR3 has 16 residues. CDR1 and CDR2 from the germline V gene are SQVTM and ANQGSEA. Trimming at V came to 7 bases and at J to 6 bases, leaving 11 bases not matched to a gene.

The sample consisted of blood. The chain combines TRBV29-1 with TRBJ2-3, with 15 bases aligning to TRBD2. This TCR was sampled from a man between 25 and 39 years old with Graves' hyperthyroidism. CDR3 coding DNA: TGCAGCGCCAAGGGACTAGCGGGAGGTTGGCCGGATACGCAGTATTTT. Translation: CSAKGLAGGWPDTQYF.